What follows are 26 T cell receptor beta chains derived from one specimen sequenced in a study of blood T cell repertoires in COVID-19. Only in-frame clones appear in the TCRdb table, and some are missing; sequencing was by immunoSEQ multiplex PCR. The repertoire has some 86,000 clones, more than 85% of them found once; the top ten carry around 2.3%. Sequenced input: peripheral blood. The source is a human donor with active COVID-19. The donor label of this sample is uncertain.

The chain is built from TRBV3-1 (or the pseudogene TRBV3-2) and TRBJ2-5; D possibly corresponds to TRBD1 (5 bases). This CDR3 contains 16 residues. The germline gives CDR1 LGHDT, CDR2 YNNKEL (reference sequence). V gave up 2 bases and J gave up 1 base, with 14 bases separating them. For the CDR3, the DNA is TGTGCCAGCAGCCAATCTTCTCAGGGATTCCAAGAGACCCAGTACTTC. It translates to CASSQSSQGFQETQYF.

The V call is TRBV24-1, the J call TRBJ2-3; perhaps TRBD2 as D (7 bases). Germline assignment: CDR1 KGHDR and CDR2 SFDVKD. V lost 5 bases and J 3 bases, leaving 14 bases between the germline ends. CDR3 length equals 15 residues. The DNA of the CDR3 is TGTGCCACCAGTGCAAGGGGGGGGTTGACAGATACGCAGTATTTT. Residues: CATSARGGLTDTQYF.

The chain combines TRBV5-4 with TRBJ2-1; 16 nucleotides line up with TRBD2. Germline CDR1 SGHNT, CDR2 YYREEE (reference sequence). The CDR3 extends over 17 amino acids. The J segment lost 2 bases and the V segment lost 4 bases, leaving 3 bases of the junction unmatched. This CDR3 reads CASSGTSGGATYNEQFF. The CDR3 nucleotides read TGTGCCAGCAGCGGGACTAGCGGGGGGGCTACCTACAATGAGCAGTTCTTC.

This CDR3 reads CASSEALGPAGGYNEQFF. The CDR3 DNA reads as TGTGCCAGCAGTGAAGCGTTGGGCCCCGCGGGGGGCTACAATGAGCAGTTCTTC. J is TRBJ2-1 and V is TRBV2, with 8 positions matching TRBD2. Per the germline V gene, CDR1 is SNHLY and CDR2 is FYNNEI. V shed 0 bases and J 3 bases; nucleotides not matched to a gene: 10. The CDR3 extends over 18 amino acids.

V gene TRBV6-1 combines with J gene TRBJ1-6; 8 positions agree with TRBD1. The CDR3 has 14 amino acids. Trimming took 1 base from V and 8 from J; bases not matched to a gene: 1. The germline V gene encodes CDR1 MNHNS and CDR2 SASEGT. CDR3 coding DNA: TGTGCCAGCAGTGAAGTACAGGGGGATTCACCCCTCCACTTT. As protein: CASSEVQGDSPLHF.

V usage is TRBV11-2 and J usage is TRBJ2-7; 8 bases line up with TRBD1. The CDR3 sequence is 14 residues long. Germline CDR1 and CDR2: SGHAT and FQNNGV. Trimming at V came to 5 bases and at J to 2 bases, leaving 5 bases not matched to a gene. This CDR3 is CASSLRTGPYEQYF. The CDR3, as DNA: TGTGCCAGCAGCCTCCGGACAGGGCCCTACGAGCAGTACTTC.

This clone appeared once. The chain uses TRBV7-3 and TRBJ2-2; the D gene is possibly TRBD2 (7 bases). The CDR3 has 14 amino acids. V lost 2 bases to trimming and J lost 7 bases, with 11 bases between them. Germline V CDR1 and CDR2: SGHTA, FQGTGA. The CDR3 bases are TGTGCCAGCAGCTTAGCGGGGGACAACGGGGAGCTGTTTTTT. Amino acids: CASSLAGDNGELFF.

The rearrangement uses TRBV7-2 and TRBJ2-1; 8 nucleotides match TRBD2. The CDR3 extends over 11 amino acids. CDR1 and CDR2 (germline): SGHTA, FQGNSA. CDR3 residues: CSGGLGNEQFF. In nucleotides, the CDR3 is TGTTCGGGGGGGCTAGGGAATGAGCAGTTCTTC. The variable domain in full, completed from reference TRBV7-2 and TRBJ2-1, reads GAGVSQSPSNKVTEKGKDVELRCDPISGHTALYWYRQSLGQGLEFLIYFQGNSAPDKSGLPSDRFSAERTGGSVSTLTIQRTQQEDSAVYLCSGGLGNEQFFGPGTRLTVL.

The CDR3 loop is CASSSAGDYEQYF. The CDR3 DNA follows: TGTGCCAGCAGTTCAGCGGGGGATTACGAGCAGTACTTC. The gene calls are TRBV28 and TRBJ2-7; 8 nucleotides align to TRBD2. V dropped 4 bases and J dropped 4; count of bases not matched to a gene: 3. There are 13 residues in the CDR3. Germline V gene lookup returns CDR1 MDHEN and CDR2 SYDVKM.

The CDR3 DNA reads TGTGCCAGCTCACTCGGGACTAGCGCTTTGGGGGACGAGCAGTACTTC. It translates to CASSLGTSALGDEQYF. The chain couples TRBV18 to TRBJ2-7, with 10 bases fitting TRBD2. Germline CDR1 and CDR2: KGHSH and LQKENI. The CDR3 has 16 amino acids. The J segment lost 5 bases and the V segment lost 4 bases, leaving 11 bases of the junction unmatched.

The chain joins TRBV2 to TRBJ2-3; 12 bases agree with TRBD1. There are 14 residues in the CDR3. Germline assignment: CDR1 SNHLY and CDR2 FYNNEI. The junction had 6 bases not matched to a gene; V was cut back by 8 bases and J by 6 bases. Written as DNA, the CDR3 is TGTGCCAGCGAAGCCGGGACAGGGGGCGATACGCAGTATTTT. It translates to CASEAGTGGDTQYF.

This chain uses TRBV4-2 with TRBJ1-4; D uncertain. The CDR3 is 16 amino acids. The ends were cut back, 6 bases at V and 2 bases at J, with 16 bases in the middle. Germline V gene data show CDR1 as LGHNA and CDR2 as YNFKEQ. This CDR3 reads CASRKAGGQTNEKLFF. The CDR3 bases are TGTGCCAGCAGGAAAGCTGGCGGGCAGACTAATGAAAAACTGTTTTTT.

The V and J genes are TRBV24-1 and TRBJ1-1; 7 bases align to TRBD1. Germline CDR1 KGHDR, CDR2 SFDVKD. Trimming took 8 bases from V and 11 from J; bases not matched to a gene: 10. CDR3 length: 12 residues. CDR3 coding DNA: TGTGCCACCAAATCCAATACAGGGGAGGCTTTCTTT. Protein sequence: CATKSNTGEAFF.

This chain links TRBV5-1 with TRBJ2-1; D perhaps matches TRBD2 (6 bases). This CDR3 has 15 residues. Germline V gene sequence: CDR1 SGHRS, CDR2 YFSETQ. Trimming took off 6 bases at V and 5 bases at J, with 18 bases between the two ends. The CDR3 region is CASNLPGLPNNEQFF. Written as DNA, the CDR3 is TGCGCCAGCAACCTCCCAGGACTACCGAACAATGAGCAGTTCTTC.

This clone was counted a single time. The chain joins TRBV6-1 to TRBJ1-2, with D unclear. Germline-derived CDR1 and CDR2 are MNHNS and SASEGT. The CDR3 is 12 amino acids. Trimming took 2 bases from V and 6 from J, leaving 7 bases between them. The CDR3 is CASSERHDGYTF. The CDR3 coding sequence is TGTGCCAGCAGTGAACGACATGATGGCTACACCTTC.

CDR3: CASSGSRGPSSYEQYF. For the CDR3, the DNA is TGTGCCAGCAGCGGGAGCAGGGGGCCTAGCTCCTACGAGCAGTACTTC. The chain has TRBV9 and TRBJ2-7; 8 bases agree with TRBD1. The germline V gene encodes CDR1 SGDLS and CDR2 YYNGEE. The CDR3 is 16 residues long. Losses at the gene ends were 3 bases for V and 0 bases for J; bases not matched to a gene: 8.

This chain uses TRBV11-2 with TRBJ1-2, with D uncertain. The CDR3 runs 16 residues. The germline gives CDR1 SGHAT, CDR2 FQNNGV. The V gene lost 0 bases and the J gene lost 8 bases, with 19 bases spanning the gap. CDR3 coding DNA: TGTGCCAGCAGCTTAGACCCAGTGCGGGGAGATGGCGGCTACACCTTC. Translated, it gives CASSLDPVRGDGGYTF.

This clone was observed many times. The chain has TRBV6-1 and TRBJ1-5, with a tentative D call TRBD1 (5 bases). The V end was cut by 2 bases, the J end by 4 bases, with 18 bases between. Germline CDR1 and CDR2: MNHNS and SASEGT. The CDR3 runs 17 residues. This CDR3 is CASSEWGTLGGNQPQHF. CDR3 DNA sequence: TGTGCCAGCAGTGAATGGGGCACGCTGGGGGGAAATCAGCCCCAGCATTTT.

The chain joins TRBV6-5 to TRBJ1-1; D call uncertain. Trimming took 5 bases from V and 1 from J, leaving 11 bases between them. This CDR3 is 14 amino acids long. CDR1 is MNHEY, CDR2 SVGAGI, per germline. CDR3 DNA: TGTGCCAGCAGTATCGGAAGAGGGAACACTGAAGCTTTCTTT. It encodes CASSIGRGNTEAFF.

This rearrangement joins TRBV27 to TRBJ1-2; the D gene is possibly TRBD1 (6 bases). This CDR3 has 13 residues. Trimming removed 6 bases from V and 3 bases from J, with 11 bases in between. The V gene's germline CDR1 is MNHEY and CDR2 SMNVEV (reference sequence). DNA for the CDR3: TGTGCCAGCAGCCAGGGGTACCACTATGGCTACACCTTC. Its protein is CASSQGYHYGYTF.

The rearrangement uses TRBV2 and TRBJ1-2; 9 positions match TRBD1. Trimming removed 3 bases from V and 4 bases from J; junction bases left unmatched: 3. This CDR3 comprises 14 residues. CDR1 is SNHLY, CDR2 FYNNEI, per germline. CDR3 loop: CASSDGQGSYGYTF. In DNA form, the CDR3 reads TGTGCCAGCAGTGACGGACAGGGGAGCTATGGCTACACCTTC.

This clone was detected a few times. The chain joins TRBV7-9 to TRBJ2-7, with a possible D match to TRBD1 (5 bases). This CDR3 contains 16 residues. Trimming removed 2 bases from V and 0 bases from J, with 14 bases in between. Germline values: CDR1 SEHNR, CDR2 FQNEAQ (reference sequence). CDR3 coding DNA: TGTGCCAGCAGCTTACAGGCCCGACAGATCTCCTACGAGCAGTACTTC. It is translated as CASSLQARQISYEQYF.

J is TRBJ1-2 and V is TRBV12-3 or TRBV12-4; 8 nucleotides match TRBD1. With 6 bases clipped from V and 6 bases from J, the junction kept 3 bases outside the gene matches. The CDR3 is made up of 12 amino acids. In DNA, the CDR3 is TGTGCCAGCAGCAGGGGGCGGGATGGCTACACCTTC. The encoded protein is CASSRGRDGYTF.

J is TRBJ2-4 and V is TRBV28; D is possibly TRBD2 (6 bases). The germline V gene encodes CDR1 MDHEN and CDR2 SYDVKM. V shed 7 bases and J shed 1 base, with 17 bases lying between them. This CDR3 is 16 amino acids long. CDR3: CASTHGGIEAKNIQYF. The CDR3 nucleotides are TGTGCCAGCACTCACGGGGGAATCGAGGCCAAAAACATTCAGTACTTC.

The gene calls are TRBV7-9 and TRBJ2-5, with TRBD2 matching over 7 bases. This CDR3 is 15 amino acids long. Germline trimming cut 2 bases from V and 5 bases from J; bases unmatched to any gene: 8. CDR1 is SEHNR and CDR2 is FQNEAQ in the germline V gene (reference sequence). The chain's CDR3 is CASSLFTRGRETQYF. The CDR3 nucleotides are TGTGCCAGCAGCTTATTCACGCGGGGGAGGGAGACCCAGTACTTC.

The chain recombines TRBV7-6 with TRBJ2-1, with D perhaps TRBD2 (5 bases). This CDR3 contains 15 residues. V gave up 5 bases and J gave up 8 bases, with 19 bases separating them. CDR1 SGHVS and CDR2 FNYEAQ come from the germline V gene. The CDR3 reads CASSRTHFNSDEQFF. DNA of the CDR3: TGTGCCAGCAGCCGGACTCATTTTAACTCCGATGAGCAGTTCTTC.